This T cell receptor beta chain was sequenced in a study of blood T cell repertoires in COVID-19. The length of the CDR3 is 14 residues. The germline CDR1 and CDR2 sequences are MDHEN and SYDVKM. The V and J ends lost 1 base and 4 bases respectively, with 11 bases between them. Authors' methods: How many nucleated cells were present was estimated from reference gene primer amplification. Assay: immunoSEQ multiplex PCR; the TCRdb copy retains only in-frame clones and omits some. The V and J calls and clone size are taken from that table; D and trimming were inferred from the DNA. The sample gives about 310,000 clones, roughly 90% of which show up once; over 8% is in the top ten. Participants were aged roughly 18 to 89 years from roughly 25 US areas. Cohorts were based on clinical histories the participants reported.

This sequence originates from a woman in her thirties or forties who had recovered from COVID-19. The J gene is TRBJ2-7, the V gene TRBV28, with a tentative D call TRBD1 (5 bases). Sequenced input: PBMCs or T cells enriched from blood (not recorded which). CDR3 loop: CASSLSPQGYEQYF. CDR3 coding DNA: TGTGCCAGCAGTTTATCGCCGCAGGGTTACGAGCAGTACTTC. The whole variable domain, remainder taken from reference TRBV28 and TRBJ2-7, is DVKVTQSSRYLVKRTGEKVFLECVQDMDHENMFWYRQDPGLGLRLIYFSYDVKMKEKGDIPEGYSVSREKKERFSLILESASTNQTSMYLCASSLSPQGYEQYFGPGTRLTVT.